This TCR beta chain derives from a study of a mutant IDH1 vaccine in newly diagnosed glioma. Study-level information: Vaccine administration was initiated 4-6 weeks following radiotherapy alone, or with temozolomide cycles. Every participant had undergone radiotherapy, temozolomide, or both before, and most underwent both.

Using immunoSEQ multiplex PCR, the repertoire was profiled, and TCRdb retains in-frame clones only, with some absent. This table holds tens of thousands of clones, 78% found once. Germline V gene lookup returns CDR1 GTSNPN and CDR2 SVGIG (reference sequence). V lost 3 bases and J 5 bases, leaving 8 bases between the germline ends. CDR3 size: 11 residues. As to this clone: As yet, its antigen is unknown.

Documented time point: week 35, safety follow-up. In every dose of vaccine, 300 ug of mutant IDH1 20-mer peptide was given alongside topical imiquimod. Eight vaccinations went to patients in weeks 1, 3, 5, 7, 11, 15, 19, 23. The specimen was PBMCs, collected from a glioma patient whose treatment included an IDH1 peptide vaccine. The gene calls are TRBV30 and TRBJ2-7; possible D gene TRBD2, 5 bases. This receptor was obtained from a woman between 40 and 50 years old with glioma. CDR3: CAWSLGDEQYF. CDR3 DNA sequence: TGTGCCTGGAGCCTCGGGGACGAGCAGTACTTC.